Listed here are 29 T cell receptor beta chains from one sample, sequenced in a study of radiotherapy plus CTLA-4 blockade in lung cancer. The table came from immunoSEQ multiplex PCR; TCRdb's copy has only in-frame clones and leaves some out. The profile shows roughly 86,000 clones, 80% to 85% of them singletons. This material consisted of peripheral blood, taken from a patient treated with radiotherapy plus ipilimumab. The receptors derive from a human donor with non-small cell lung cancer who had stable disease on radiotherapy plus ipilimumab.

This clone was seen once. The V gene is TRBV7-2, the J gene TRBJ2-1; 16 bases agree with TRBD2. V dropped 5 bases and J dropped 7; count of bases not matched to a gene: 5. Germline CDR1 SGHTA, CDR2 FQGNSA. There are 16 residues in the CDR3. This CDR3 is CASSIGTSGGVNEQFF. The CDR3 DNA sequence: TGTGCCAGCAGCATTGGGACTAGCGGGGGGGTAAATGAGCAGTTCTTC.

The chain uses TRBV9 and TRBJ2-2, with 12 positions matching TRBD2. The germline gives CDR1 SGDLS, CDR2 YYNGEE. The CDR3 is 17 amino acids. After removal of 2 bases from V and 6 bases from J, the junction contained 8 bases not matched to a gene. CDR3 DNA: TGTGCCAGCAGCGTCTCCCCCCTAGCGGGAGGGTCCGGGGAGCTGTTTTTT. Its translation: CASSVSPLAGGSGELFF.

The rearrangement uses TRBV6-1 and TRBJ2-7, with TRBD2 identical over 10 bases. The trim removed 3 bases at V and 12 bases at J, leaving 8 bases unmatched. The germline V gene has CDR1 MNHNS and CDR2 SASEGT. The CDR3 is 13 amino acids. The CDR3 nucleotides are TGTGCCAGCAGTGACCAGCGGGGGGGTTATCTGTACTTC. It translates to CASSDQRGGYLYF.

The genes are TRBV7-2 and TRBJ2-3; maybe TRBD2 (5 bases). Looked up from germline, CDR1 is SGHTA and CDR2 is FQGNSA. The CDR3 runs 14 residues. The ends were cut back, 8 bases at V and 9 bases at J, with 21 bases in the middle. DNA for the CDR3: TGTGCCAGCGCCATGGATCAATTCAGAGGGACGCAGTATTTT. Its translation: CASAMDQFRGTQYF. The whole variable domain, filled in from reference TRBV7-2 and TRBJ2-3, reads GAGVSQSPSNKVTEKGKDVELRCDPISGHTALYWYRQSLGQGLEFLIYFQGNSAPDKSGLPSDRFSAERTGGSVSTLTIQRTQQEDSAVYLCASAMDQFRGTQYFGPGTRLTVL.

The chain uses TRBV6-1 and TRBJ1-2; D not resolved. This CDR3 comprises 14 residues. V was cut by 1 base and J by 0 bases, with 6 bases left in between. Per germline, CDR1 MNHNS and CDR2 SASEGT. This CDR3 reads CASSEVQTNYGYTF. CDR3 DNA: TGTGCCAGCAGTGAAGTCCAGACTAACTATGGCTACACCTTC.

This chain connects TRBV19 to TRBJ2-1, with 7 bases identical to TRBD1. J lost 1 base, V lost 7 bases, and 4 bases had no gene match. The germline V gene encodes CDR1 LNHDA and CDR2 SQIVND (reference sequence). This CDR3 contains 14 residues. In DNA form, the CDR3 reads TGTGCCAGTAAAGCCAGGGGGTCCTACAATGAGCAGTTCTTC. Its protein product is CASKARGSYNEQFF.

The chain couples TRBV6-1 to TRBJ2-5; D gene ambiguous. The length of the CDR3 is 13 residues. CDR1 is MNHNS, CDR2 SASEGT, per germline. V lost 2 bases to trimming and J lost 5 bases, with 9 bases between them. This CDR3 reads CASSENRVETQYF. DNA for the CDR3: TGTGCCAGCAGTGAAAACCGTGTGGAGACCCAGTACTTC.

The chain employs TRBV7-2 and TRBJ2-5; 10 bases are a match to TRBD2. CDR3 length: 15 residues. With V trimmed by 3 bases and J by 5 bases, 6 bases remained unmatched. CDR1 is SGHTA, CDR2 FQGNSA, per germline. The CDR3 spells CASSFPLAGIETQYF. Written as DNA, the CDR3 is TGTGCCAGCAGCTTCCCACTAGCGGGGATCGAGACCCAGTACTTC.

This CDR3 reads CASSVLGGSNQPQHF. CDR3 sequence (DNA): TGTGCCAGCAGTGTCCTGGGGGGAAGCAATCAGCCCCAGCATTTT. The chain links TRBV2 to TRBJ1-5; the D gene is possibly TRBD1 (5 bases). The CDR3 runs to 15 residues. Deletions cut 4 bases from V and 1 base from J, with 11 bases between. The germline V gene has CDR1 SNHLY and CDR2 FYNNEI.

The chain carries TRBV2 and TRBJ2-5; the D is unclear. This CDR3 comprises 12 residues. Per germline, CDR1 SNHLY and CDR2 FYNNEI. V lost 7 bases, J lost 4 bases, and 10 bases lay in between. This chain's CDR3 is CASTYPIETQYF. The CDR3 nucleotides read TGTGCCAGCACGTATCCGATAGAGACCCAGTACTTC.

The V gene is TRBV27, the J gene TRBJ1-4; TRBD1 aligns across 9 bases. The V gene end was trimmed by 7 bases and the J gene end by 8 bases; junction bases not matched to a gene: 8. The length of the CDR3 is 14 residues. Germline CDR1 is MNHEY and CDR2 is SMNVEV (reference sequence). The CDR3 protein is CASKIQGAVEKLFF. CDR3 nucleotides: TGTGCCAGCAAAATACAGGGGGCTGTCGAAAAACTGTTTTTT.

V is TRBV5-1 and J is TRBJ2-3; D is undetermined. V lost 5 bases and J lost 2, with 15 bases in between. The CDR3 totals 15 residues. CDR1 and CDR2 from the germline V gene are SGHRS and YFSETQ. In DNA, the CDR3 is TGCGCCAGCAGGGAGACTCCGACCTTCACAGATACGCAGTATTTT. Translated, it gives CASRETPTFTDTQYF. The complete variable domain, with remaining parts taken from reference TRBV5-1 and TRBJ2-3, reads KAGVTQTPRYLIKTRGQQVTLSCSPISGHRSVSWYQQTPGQGLQFLFEYFSETQRNKGNFPGRFSGRQFSNSRSEMNVSTLELGDSALYLCASRETPTFTDTQYFGPGTRLTVL.

The chain carries TRBV28 and TRBJ2-4; 7 bases are shared with TRBD1. The CDR3 totals 17 residues. From germline, CDR1 is MDHEN and CDR2 SYDVKM. V gave up 5 bases and J gave up 0 bases; unmatched junction bases: 10. The CDR3 DNA follows: TGTGCCAGCAGTCACCGGGACAGTTCGCTAGCCAAAAACATTCAGTACTTC. Amino acids: CASSHRDSSLAKNIQYF.

About this clone itself: The sample holds other DNA sequences that translate to the same CDR3. The chain has TRBV5-1 and TRBJ2-3; no clear D gene. Trimming stripped 0 bases from V and 1 base from J, with 6 bases between. Germline V lookup: CDR1 SGHRS, CDR2 YFSETQ. This CDR3 comprises 14 residues. CDR3 sequence: CASSLGRGTDTQYF. CDR3 in DNA: TGCGCCAGCAGCTTGGGTAGGGGCACAGATACGCAGTATTTT.

The chain is built from TRBV12-5 and TRBJ2-5; D remains ambiguous. This CDR3 is 11 amino acids long. V was clipped by 3 bases and J by 5 bases, with 4 bases between them. Germline V gene sequence: CDR1 LGHNT, CDR2 FRNRAP. The CDR3 bases are TGTGCTAGTGGTTTCCAGGAGACCCAGTACTTC. It codes for CASGFQETQYF.

The chain recombines TRBV5-1 with TRBJ2-7; 8 nucleotides match TRBD1. The CDR3 has 15 amino acids. Trimming at V came to 4 bases and at J to 3 bases, leaving 9 bases not matched to a gene. CDR1 and CDR2 from the germline V gene are SGHRS and YFSETQ. DNA for the CDR3: TGCGCCAGCAGCCTGGGGGGTGGGACAGGCTACGAGCAGTACTTC. As protein: CASSLGGGTGYEQYF.

The J gene is TRBJ1-5, the V gene TRBV6-6, with 9 positions matching TRBD1. Germline assignment: CDR1 MNHNY and CDR2 SVGAGI (reference sequence). V dropped 6 bases and J dropped 3; count of bases not matched to a gene: 6. The CDR3 has 15 residues. The DNA for the CDR3 is TGTGCCAGCAGCTACCGGGACAGGGACAATCAGCCCCAGCATTTT. It is translated as CASSYRDRDNQPQHF.

The chain recombines TRBV10-1 with TRBJ2-3, with 9 nucleotides matching TRBD2. CDR1 and CDR2 (germline): WNHNN, SYGVQD (reference sequence). The CDR3 covers 16 residues. The ends lost 3 bases at V and 2 bases at J; junction bases unmatched: 6. For the CDR3, the DNA is TGCGCCAGCAGTGATACCCAGCGGGGGGACACAGATACGCAGTATTTT. Amino acids: CASSDTQRGDTDTQYF.

The genes are TRBV30 and TRBJ2-1, with D possibly matching TRBD1 (6 bases). CDR1 GTSNPN and CDR2 SVGIG come from the germline V gene (reference sequence). The CDR3 is 12 amino acids. Trimming left V 2 bases short and J 9 bases short, with 11 bases between. The CDR3 here is CAWSLQGGEQFF. The CDR3 DNA follows: TGTGCCTGGAGTCTACAGGGCGGTGAGCAGTTCTTC.

The chain joins TRBV5-1 to TRBJ2-7, with D uncertain. Deletions cut 0 bases from V and 0 bases from J, with 4 bases between. The CDR3 spans 13 residues. From germline, CDR1 is SGHRS and CDR2 YFSETQ. DNA for the CDR3: TGCGCCAGCAGCTTGGCCCTCTCCTACGAGCAGTACTTC. Its protein product is CASSLALSYEQYF.

The V gene is TRBV18, the J gene TRBJ1-5; tentative D call: TRBD1 (6 bases). Deletions cut 6 bases from V and 5 bases from J, with 17 bases between. The CDR3 is 15 residues long. Per the germline V gene, CDR1 is KGHSH and CDR2 is LQKENI. The CDR3 nucleotides are TGTGCCAGCTCCGTGGCCTTGGGGGCTGATCAGCCCCAGCATTTT. Translation: CASSVALGADQPQHF.

The rearrangement links TRBV5-1 to TRBJ1-1; D is unclear. The CDR3 has 15 residues. CDR1 is SGHRS, CDR2 YFSETQ, per germline. Trimming cost V 1 base and J 1 base, with 11 bases left between them. The CDR3 protein is CASSLSLEGNTEAFF. Written as DNA, the CDR3 is TGCGCCAGCAGCTTGAGTTTGGAGGGGAACACTGAAGCTTTCTTT.

V gene TRBV10-3 combines with J gene TRBJ1-1, with D hard to call. V was pared by 0 bases and J by 4 bases, with 9 bases between. Per germline, CDR1 ENHRY and CDR2 SYGVKD. CDR3 length equals 14 residues. The CDR3: CAISESAKVTEAFF. CDR3 nucleotides: TGTGCCATCAGTGAGTCGGCAAAGGTCACTGAAGCTTTCTTT.

The J gene is TRBJ2-1, the V gene TRBV30, with D perhaps matching TRBD1 (6 bases). Germline lookup yields CDR1 GTSNPN and CDR2 SVGIG (reference sequence). The CDR3 consists of 14 residues. The V end lost 7 bases, the J end lost 3 bases, and 16 bases lay between the germline ends. CDR3 sequence (DNA): TGTGCCTCCCAGGTGGGGGCTGGCTACAATGAGCAGTTCTTC. Protein sequence: CASQVGAGYNEQFF. Full variable domain (rest looked up from reference TRBV30 and TRBJ2-1): SQTIHQWPATLVQPVGSPLSLECTVEGTSNPNLYWYRQAAGRGLQLLFYSVGIGQISSEVPQNLSASRPQDRQFILSSKKLLLSDSGFYLCASQVGAGYNEQFFGPGTRLTVL.

V usage is TRBV5-1 and J usage is TRBJ2-1, with TRBD2 matching over 7 bases. V lost 0 bases, J lost 7 bases, and 13 bases stayed unmatched. This CDR3 region has 17 residues. Germline assignment: CDR1 SGHRS and CDR2 YFSETQ. The CDR3 is CASSLAGGRSSWNEQFF. The CDR3 coding sequence is TGCGCCAGCAGCTTGGCCGGGGGGAGGTCTTCGTGGAATGAGCAGTTCTTC.

This rearrangement joins TRBV6-4 to TRBJ1-1, with D perhaps matching TRBD1 (5 bases). This CDR3 region has 14 residues. Germline V lookup: CDR1 MRHNA, CDR2 SNTAGT. V gave up 5 bases and J gave up 9 bases, with 19 bases separating them. The CDR3 loop reads CASSSGTRDGKAFF. For the CDR3, the DNA is TGTGCCAGCAGTTCCGGTACTAGGGACGGAAAAGCTTTCTTT.

This sequence joins TRBV29-1 and TRBJ1-2; D might be TRBD1 (6 bases). The ends were cut back, 7 bases at V and 4 bases at J, with 16 bases in the middle. Germline V gene lookup returns CDR1 SQVTM and CDR2 ANQGSEA. The CDR3 loop spans 13 amino acids. The CDR3 DNA reads as TGCAGCGCTAACGACAACAGGGTCTATGGCTACACCTTC. Translating it yields CSANDNRVYGYTF. The entire variable domain, with the rest obtained from reference TRBV29-1 and TRBJ1-2, is as follows: SAVISQKPSRDICQRGTSLTIQCQVDSQVTMMFWYRQQPGQSLTLIATANQGSEATYESGFVIDKFPISRPNLTFSTLTVSNMSPEDSSIYLCSANDNRVYGYTFGSGTRLTVV.

The CDR3 sequence: CASSLSVPDYEQYF. The DNA for the CDR3 is TGTGCCAGCAGTTTATCGGTGCCCGATTACGAGCAGTACTTC. The chain recombines TRBV27 with TRBJ2-7; D is unresolved. V lost 0 bases and J lost 4, with 10 bases in between. The V gene's germline CDR1 is MNHEY and CDR2 SMNVEV (reference sequence). The CDR3 length is 14 residues.

The chain joins TRBV27 to TRBJ1-6; TRBD1 is a possible D gene (5 bases). Per germline, CDR1 MNHEY and CDR2 SMNVEV (reference sequence). The ends were cut back, 5 bases at V and 14 bases at J, with 16 bases in the middle. This CDR3 spans 13 amino acids. CDR3 protein: CASSIGRGRALHF. Written as DNA, the CDR3 is TGTGCCAGCAGTATCGGCCGGGGGAGGGCCCTCCACTTT.